This TCR beta chain was obtained from a study of T cell responses to AZD1222 COVID-19 vaccine. General study results and limits: Along spike, vaccine-associated CD4 TCRs were found throughout, with dominance at 160-218 and 743-854. Nearly half of unique spike-specific TCRs reportedly avoided B.1.351 and B.1.1.7 mutated regions. Only five to seven individuals given AZD1222 were seropositive at baseline.

Libraries were prepared by immunoSEQ multiplex PCR; TCRdb keeps only in-frame clonotypes and omits some of them. The sample includes about 45,000 clones, 80% of them seen just once. Notes on this clone: The target antigen is unknown.

The input for sequencing was peripheral blood, taken 28 days after the second dose of the MenACWY control vaccine. This TCR came from an adult who received the MenACWY meningococcal vaccine as a control.

The CDR3 DNA follows: TGTGCCAGCAGTTTTGCCGGGACGGCTTTCTACGAGCAGTACTTC. This translates into CASSFAGTAFYEQYF. The V gene is TRBV28, the J gene TRBJ2-7; TRBD1 or TRBD2 may be the D gene (5 bases each). The CDR3 spans 15 residues. V shed 3 bases and J shed 3 bases, with 15 bases lying between them. Germline V lookup: CDR1 MDHEN, CDR2 SYDVKM.